These T cell receptor beta chains were read from a single sample in a study of shared clonotypes between healthy human individuals. Clones were sequenced by immunoSEQ multiplex PCR, and TCRdb holds only the in-frame ones, with some missing. The data hold about 1.5 million clones, with 96% observed a single time. The sample comprised naive CD4+ T cells sorted from blood. The receptors were gathered from a man aged 25-40 years in good health. Each CDR3 is given with its conserved first and last residue. Fields, in order: J gene, D gene, V gene, clone size, CDR3 protein, CDR3 DNA. D genes are given only for firm matches. Size values are once, few and many counts, or a class for expanded clones, and some rows have none.

>TRBJ1-4|-|TRBV11-2|-
CASSLATRQAEKLFF
TGTGCCAGCAGCTTAGCAACACGCCAGGCCGAAAAACTGTTTTTT
>TRBJ1-5|-|TRBV29-1|-
CSVLTTGGGSNQPQHF
TGCAGCGTTTTAACGACAGGTGGGGGTAGCAATCAGCCCCAGCATTTT
>TRBJ1-1|-|TRBV19|once
CASKPTGQMNTEAFF
TGTGCCAGTAAACCAACGGGACAAATGAACACTGAAGCTTTCTTT
>TRBJ1-5|-|TRBV6-6|-
CASRDSGTPDQPQHF
TGTGCCAGCAGAGATTCGGGGACACCCGATCAGCCCCAGCATTTT
>TRBJ2-3|TRBD2|TRBV29-1|-
CSVLAGVSTDTQYF
TGCAGCGTTCTAGCGGGAGTGAGCACAGATACGCAGTATTTT
>TRBJ2-1|-|TRBV21-1|once
CASSKGCQGKKNEQFF
TGTGCCAGCAGCAAAGGTTGCCAGGGTAAGAAGAATGAGCAGTTCTTC
>TRBJ2-1|TRBD2|TRBV30|-
CAWSEGLAGPYNEQFF
TGTGCCTGGAGTGAGGGACTAGCGGGGCCCTACAATGAGCAGTTCTTC
>TRBJ2-1|-|TRBV7-9|-
CASSFVPRANGNEQFF
TGTGCCAGCAGCTTTGTTCCGAGGGCCAACGGGAATGAGCAGTTCTTC
>TRBJ2-7|TRBD2|TRBV10-1|-
CASRRVAGGPSYEQYF
TGCGCCAGCAGGCGAGTAGCGGGAGGGCCATCCTACGAGCAGTACTTC
>TRBJ2-5|-|TRBV28|-
CASSLGRTGWETQYF
TGTGCCAGCAGTTTGGGACGCACGGGGTGGGAGACCCAGTACTTC
>TRBJ2-7|-|TRBV7-9|-
CASSPIGGGGPSSYEQYF
TGTGCCAGCAGCCCAATAGGGGGGGGAGGCCCTAGCTCCTACGAGCAGTACTTC
>TRBJ1-2|-|TRBV27|-
CASSLREGPEYGYTF
TGTGCCAGCAGTTTGAGAGAAGGTCCAGAATATGGCTACACCTTC
>TRBJ2-7|-|TRBV15|-
CATSRDPGIYEQYF
TGTGCCACCAGCAGAGATCCAGGGATCTACGAGCAGTACTTC
>TRBJ2-1|TRBD2|TRBV10-1|-
CASSDPSGGGSYNEQFF
TGCGCCAGCAGTGACCCTAGCGGAGGAGGCTCCTACAATGAGCAGTTCTTC
>TRBJ1-1|-|TRBV5-1|once
CASSLDGRPNTEAFF
TGCGCCAGCAGCTTGGACGGCAGGCCGAACACTGAAGCTTTCTTT
>TRBJ2-1|TRBD1|TRBV7-8|-
CASSGDSISYNEQFF
TGTGCCAGCAGCGGGGACAGTATCTCCTACAATGAGCAGTTCTTC